One sample yielded the 8 T cell receptor beta chains listed below, sequenced in a study of cytomegalovirus exposure and HLA in healthy donors. Only in-frame clones appear in the TCRdb table, and some are missing; sequencing was by immunoSEQ multiplex PCR. The table has roughly 150,000 clones, 80% to 95% seen once. Sample: PBMCs. Source of these receptors: a man younger than 30 in good health and CMV-seronegative.

The chain has TRBV10-2 and TRBJ2-4; the match to TRBD1 covers 8 bases. Germline lookup yields CDR1 WSHSY and CDR2 SAAADI. This CDR3 comprises 14 residues. With V trimmed by 4 bases and J by 9 bases, 8 bases remained unmatched. The CDR3 coding sequence is TGCGCCAGCAGTGCGTCCGGACAGGGAGGCATTCAGTACTTC. Translated, it gives CASSASGQGGIQYF.

The CDR3 spells CASISGTAGPSTGELFF. The CDR3 DNA is TGTGCCAGCATATCCGGGACAGCCGGGCCTAGCACCGGGGAGCTGTTTTTT. The V call is TRBV27, the J call TRBJ2-2; TRBD1 aligns across 7 bases. The ends lost 7 bases at V and 4 bases at J; junction bases unmatched: 15. The CDR3 spans 17 residues. Germline V gene lookup returns CDR1 MNHEY and CDR2 SMNVEV (reference sequence).

J is TRBJ1-6 and V is TRBV11-2; 7 bases are shared with TRBD1. Germline V gene sequence: CDR1 SGHAT, CDR2 FQNNGV. After removal of 5 bases from V and 0 bases from J, the junction contained 7 bases not matched to a gene. This CDR3 comprises 17 residues. The CDR3 spells CASSAGTESSYNSPLHF. The CDR3 nucleotides are TGTGCCAGCAGCGCAGGGACAGAAAGCTCCTATAATTCACCCCTCCACTTT.

J is TRBJ2-3 and V is TRBV7-9; D may be TRBD1 (6 bases). CDR3 length equals 19 residues. Trimming shortened V by 1 base and J by 2 bases, and 22 bases separated the two germline ends. Looked up from germline, CDR1 is SEHNR and CDR2 is FQNEAQ (reference sequence). This CDR3 reads CASSLGGGGYRRNTDTQYF. As DNA, the CDR3 is TGTGCCAGCAGCTTAGGCGGTGGGGGCTACCGGAGAAACACAGATACGCAGTATTTT.

This chain connects TRBV11-3 to TRBJ2-7, with 9 bases fitting TRBD2. CDR3 length: 14 amino acids. Trimming took 5 bases from V and 3 from J; bases not matched to a gene: 5. The germline V gene encodes CDR1 SGHNT and CDR2 YENEEA. CDR3 sequence: CASSRSTSGYEQYV. The CDR3 DNA follows: TGTGCCAGCAGCCGATCGACTAGCGGCTACGAGCAGTACGTC.

V usage is TRBV28 and J usage is TRBJ1-5; D is ambiguous. CDR3 length equals 15 residues. Trimming removed 10 bases at V and 1 base at J, with 17 bases between. Germline V gene sequence: CDR1 MDHEN, CDR2 SYDVKM. The CDR3 region is CATKWWASSNQPQHF. In nucleotides, the CDR3 is TGTGCCACGAAATGGTGGGCTTCGAGCAATCAGCCCCAGCATTTT. The full variable domain, rest sourced from reference TRBV28 and TRBJ1-5, is DVKVTQSSRYLVKRTGEKVFLECVQDMDHENMFWYRQDPGLGLRLIYFSYDVKMKEKGDIPEGYSVSREKKERFSLILESASTNQTSMYLCATKWWASSNQPQHFGDGTRLSIL.

V and J are TRBV30 and TRBJ1-2; D call uncertain. Germline CDR1 GTSNPN, CDR2 SVGIG (reference sequence). Trimming left V 0 bases short and J 2 bases short, with 13 bases between. The length of the CDR3 is 15 residues. In DNA, the CDR3 is TGTGCCTGGAGTGTACATGGCGGATCAAACTATGGCTACACCTTC. Translated: CAWSVHGGSNYGYTF. Variable domain in full (rest from reference TRBV30 and TRBJ1-2): SQTIHQWPATLVQPVGSPLSLECTVEGTSNPNLYWYRQAAGRGLQLLFYSVGIGQISSEVPQNLSASRPQDRQFILSSKKLLLSDSGFYLCAWSVHGGSNYGYTFGSGTRLTVV.

This chain uses TRBV5-6 with TRBJ2-7; no clear D gene. CDR3 length equals 12 residues. In germline, CDR1 is SGHDT, CDR2 YYEEEE. Trimming took off 1 base at V and 6 bases at J, with 8 bases between the two ends. CDR3 in amino acids: CASSLPYSEQYF. Written as DNA, the CDR3 is TGTGCCAGCAGCTTGCCATACTCCGAGCAGTACTTC.